Detailed here is one T cell receptor (beta chain). The antigen remains undetermined. This sample stems from a study of T-cell reconstitution after alpha-beta-depleted transplantation in children. Notes on the study in general: Alpha-beta T cells present about two months after transplant were reported to originate from several hundred expanded graft clones. A year had passed since transplant, and T-cell counts and diversity by then came mostly from newly produced T cells. Elevated TCRbeta diversity at day 60 was traced, in some patients, to surviving recipient T cells and thymic progenitors.

The authors prepared the TCRbeta library with unique molecular identifiers. MiXCR was run by TCRdb on the PCR reads, yielding one entry per CDR3 protein. The table records roughly 16,000 distinct CDR3 sequences, roughly 12% of them present only once. Trimming removed 6 bases at V and 7 bases at J, with 10 bases between. In germline, CDR1 is SEHNR, CDR2 FQNEAQ (reference sequence). This CDR3 spans 12 amino acids. V and J are TRBV7-9 and TRBJ2-1; D is unresolved. This clonotype was obtained from a boy younger than two who had a stem cell transplant for Wiskott-Aldrich syndrome, so the T cells may come from the graft donor. The sequencing here drew on PBMCs, mostly from graft donor cells, taken 180 days after TCRalphabeta/CD19-depleted stem cell transplant. The CDR3 DNA follows: TGTGCCAGCAGTGTATGGGCGAATGAGCAGTTCTTC. Translation: CASSVWANEQFF.